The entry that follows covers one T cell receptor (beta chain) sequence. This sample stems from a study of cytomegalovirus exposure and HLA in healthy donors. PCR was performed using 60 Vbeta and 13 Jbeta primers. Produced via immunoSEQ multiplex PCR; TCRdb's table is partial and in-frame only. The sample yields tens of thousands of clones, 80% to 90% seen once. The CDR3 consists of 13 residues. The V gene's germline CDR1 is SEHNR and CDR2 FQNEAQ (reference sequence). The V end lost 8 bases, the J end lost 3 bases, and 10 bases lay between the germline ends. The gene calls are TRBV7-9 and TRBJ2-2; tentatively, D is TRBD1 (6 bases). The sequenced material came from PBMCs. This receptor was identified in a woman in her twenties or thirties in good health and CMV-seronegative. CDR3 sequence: CASARTDTGELFF. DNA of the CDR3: TGTGCCAGCGCCCGGACAGACACCGGGGAGCTGTTTTTT. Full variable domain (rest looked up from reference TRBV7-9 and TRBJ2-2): DTGVSQNPRHKITKRGQNVTFRCDPISEHNRLYWYRQTLGQGPEFLTYFQNEAQLEKSRLLSDRFSAERPKGSFSTLEIQRTEQGDSAMYLCASARTDTGELFFGEGSRLTVL.